Below are 27 T cell receptor beta chains sequenced from a single sample in a study of shared clonotypes between healthy human individuals. Sequencing was performed with immunoSEQ multiplex PCR; in TCRdb, only in-frame clones are kept and a portion is missing. The repertoire holds more than 400,000 clones, roughly 95% seen once, with around 0.066% in the top ten. The sample taken for sequencing was naive CD4+ T cells sorted from blood. Subset indicated: CD45RA+ positively selected. The receptors were sampled from a woman in her thirties in good health.

This chain uses TRBV7-2 with TRBJ2-4; D not certain. The germline CDR1 and CDR2 sequences are SGHTA and FQGNSA. The CDR3 is made up of 12 amino acids. The V end lost 1 base, the J end lost 7 bases, and 5 bases lay between the germline ends. Here the CDR3 DNA reads TGTGCCAGCAGCTTAGTTGAGAACATTCAGTACTTC. Its translation is CASSLVENIQYF.

This clone was recorded once. V and J are TRBV10-3 and TRBJ1-3; D remains unclear. The germline gives CDR1 ENHRY, CDR2 SYGVKD. The CDR3 sequence is 12 residues long. Trimming left V 7 bases short and J 4 bases short, with 8 bases between. CDR3 loop: CAITGSGNTIYF. The CDR3 DNA follows: TGTGCCATCACTGGGTCAGGAAACACCATATATTTT.

This chain connects TRBV19 to TRBJ2-1; 7 positions agree with TRBD1. The CDR3 is 14 amino acids. V shed 5 bases and J 4 bases; nucleotides not matched to a gene: 5. Germline V gives CDR1 LNHDA, CDR2 SQIVND (reference sequence). The CDR3 loop reads CASSPGQLYNEQFF. Written as DNA, the CDR3 is TGTGCCAGTAGTCCGGGACAGCTTTACAATGAGCAGTTCTTC.

The chain employs TRBV7-8 and TRBJ2-7; D is uncertain. Germline V gene lookup returns CDR1 SGHVS and CDR2 FQNEAQ. V was pared by 1 base and J by 4 bases, with 14 bases between. The CDR3 runs 15 residues. CDR3 bases: TGTGCCAGCAGCTTAGGGGCAGACCCGGTTTACGAGCAGTACTTC. The encoded protein is CASSLGADPVYEQYF.

The J gene is TRBJ1-1, the V gene TRBV6-5; possible D gene TRBD1, 5 bases. V was clipped by 3 bases and J by 6 bases, with 11 bases between them. The CDR3 is 13 residues long. Germline CDR1 is MNHEY and CDR2 is SVGAGI. The CDR3 bases are TGTGCCAGCAGTTATTCAAGGGGCGCTGAAGCTTTCTTT. This sequence encodes CASSYSRGAEAFF.

The chain is built from TRBV6-1 and TRBJ2-1; the D call may be TRBD1 or TRBD2 (6 bases each). V lost 5 bases and J lost 4, with 15 bases in between. Germline V gene sequence: CDR1 MNHNS, CDR2 SASEGT. The CDR3 runs 15 residues. CDR3 protein: CASSTGAPMYNEQFF. The CDR3 DNA sequence: TGTGCCAGCAGTACGGGGGCGCCAATGTACAATGAGCAGTTCTTC.

The chain uses TRBV9 and TRBJ2-1; 7 nucleotides agree with TRBD2. Per germline, CDR1 SGDLS and CDR2 YYNGEE. Trimming cost V 1 base and J 1 base; bases outside gene matches: 8. The CDR3 covers 17 residues. This chain's CDR3 is CASSVSGTGASYNEQFF. The CDR3 nucleotides read TGTGCCAGCAGCGTAAGCGGGACTGGGGCATCCTACAATGAGCAGTTCTTC.

J is TRBJ2-7 and V is TRBV4-1; 10 nucleotides match TRBD2. Germline V gene data show CDR1 as MGHRA and CDR2 as YSYEKL. Trimming took 1 base from V and 3 from J; bases not matched to a gene: 3. This CDR3 is 15 amino acids long. The CDR3 DNA reads TGCGCCAGCAGCCAAGTAACTAGCGGGAACTACGAGCAGTACTTC. It yields the protein CASSQVTSGNYEQYF.

The J gene is TRBJ2-1, the V gene TRBV5-6; D is perhaps TRBD2 (6 bases). V dropped 4 bases and J dropped 3 bases, with 14 bases sitting between them. CDR1 and CDR2 from the germline V gene are SGHDT and YYEEEE. The CDR3 contains 15 residues. The CDR3 sequence: CASSLLAPNYNEQFF. CDR3 nucleotides: TGTGCCAGCAGCCTTCTAGCGCCTAACTACAATGAGCAGTTCTTC. Combining the CDR3 with reference TRBV5-6 and TRBJ2-1 gives the whole variable domain DAGVTQSPTHLIKTRGQQVTLRCSPKSGHDTVSWYQQALGQGPQFIFQYYEEEERQRGNFPDRFSGHQFPNYSSELNVNALLLGDSALYLCASSLLAPNYNEQFFGPGTRLTVL.

The chain recombines TRBV15 with TRBJ2-7; maybe TRBD1 (6 bases). CDR3 length: 16 residues. The V and J ends lost 5 bases and 0 bases respectively, with 17 bases between them. The germline V gene encodes CDR1 LNHNV and CDR2 YYDKDF (reference sequence). For the CDR3, the DNA is TGTGCCACCAGCTCCTACCCGAGGGGGAGCTCCTACGAGCAGTACTTC. It translates to CATSSYPRGSSYEQYF.

This rearrangement joins TRBV5-4 to TRBJ2-3; 10 bases are a match to TRBD2. The V gene's germline CDR1 is SGHNT and CDR2 YYREEE (reference sequence). Losses at the gene ends were 2 bases for V and 6 bases for J; bases not matched to a gene: 6. The length of the CDR3 is 15 residues. As DNA, the CDR3 is TGTGCCAGCAGCTTAGGTCTAGCGGGAGAGGATACGCAGTATTTT. Amino acid sequence: CASSLGLAGEDTQYF.

This chain joins TRBV19 and TRBJ1-4; possibly TRBD1 for D (6 bases). Germline V CDR1 and CDR2: LNHDA, SQIVND (reference sequence). Trimming removed 6 bases at V and 3 bases at J, with 17 bases between. This CDR3 is 16 amino acids long. The CDR3 region is CASSEGWDKPNEKLFF. In DNA form, the CDR3 reads TGTGCCAGTAGCGAGGGGTGGGACAAACCTAATGAAAAACTGTTTTTT.

The chain carries TRBV5-6 and TRBJ2-5; D is unclear. Matching the DNA end better, TRBJ2-7 makes the J call doubtful. The CDR3 runs to 14 residues. Per the germline V gene, CDR1 is SGHDT and CDR2 is YYEEEE. The CDR3 spells CASSPTWGPYEQYF. The CDR3 DNA sequence: TGTGCCAGCAGCCCGACTTGGGGTCCATACGAGCAGTACTTC.

This clone was seen just once. The CDR3 sequence: CASSDHPGTGGYEQYF. The CDR3 nucleotides are TGCGCCAGCAGTGACCACCCTGGGACGGGAGGCTACGAGCAGTACTTC. The chain has TRBV10-1 and TRBJ2-7; 7 bases map to TRBD2. CDR1 is WNHNN, CDR2 SYGVQD, per germline (reference sequence). The ends lost 3 bases at V and 3 bases at J; junction bases unmatched: 11. The CDR3 runs 16 residues.

J is TRBJ2-7 and V is TRBV27; 8 bases align to TRBD2. With 8 bases clipped from V and 6 bases from J, the junction kept 18 bases outside the gene matches. The length of the CDR3 is 16 residues. The V gene's germline CDR1 is MNHEY and CDR2 SMNVEV (reference sequence). CDR3 nucleotide sequence: TGTGCCAGCTCGTATTCAAGCGGGAGAGGGAAAACCGAGCAGTACTTC. Translating gives CASSYSSGRGKTEQYF.

The genes are TRBV7-9 and TRBJ2-1, with 9 bases aligning to TRBD1. The CDR3 runs 16 residues. The V segment lost 3 bases and the J segment 2 bases; nucleotides outside the gene matches: 5. Germline V gene sequence: CDR1 SEHNR, CDR2 FQNEAQ (reference sequence). The DNA of the CDR3 is TGTGCCAGCAGCTTGACAGGGGGAATAGCCTACAATGAGCAGTTCTTC. Its protein product is CASSLTGGIAYNEQFF.

The rearrangement links TRBV9 to TRBJ2-7; D might be TRBD1 or TRBD2, each matching 5 bases. Looked up from germline, CDR1 is SGDLS and CDR2 is YYNGEE. The CDR3 runs to 15 residues. V lost 1 base to trimming and J lost 2 bases, with 13 bases between them. The CDR3 region is CASSVSSGTPYEQYF. CDR3 nucleotides: TGTGCCAGCAGCGTATCATCCGGGACCCCCTACGAGCAGTACTTC.

The chain uses TRBV7-9 and TRBJ2-5; D is unresolved. Germline V lookup: CDR1 SEHNR, CDR2 FQNEAQ (reference sequence). The CDR3 consists of 15 residues. V lost 4 bases and J 5 bases, leaving 17 bases between the germline ends. CDR3 nucleotide sequence: TGTGCCAGCAGCTCCATTTATGATACGTCGGAGACCCAGTACTTC. Translation gives CASSSIYDTSETQYF.

The V and J genes are TRBV2 and TRBJ2-7, with 13 bases fitting TRBD2. With V trimmed by 5 bases and J by 0 bases, 4 bases remained unmatched. CDR1 is SNHLY and CDR2 is FYNNEI in the germline V gene. The length of the CDR3 is 16 residues. The chain's CDR3 is CASSLWTSGSSYEQYF. Written as DNA, the CDR3 is TGTGCCAGCAGTCTTTGGACTAGCGGGAGCTCCTACGAGCAGTACTTC.

The gene calls are TRBV6-1 and TRBJ1-6; TRBD1 aligns across 7 bases. This CDR3 is built from 15 residues. Looked up from germline, CDR1 is MNHNS and CDR2 is SASEGT. With 11 bases clipped from V and 2 bases from J, the junction kept 9 bases outside the gene matches. Written as DNA, the CDR3 is TGTGCCTCGTGGGTAGGGACAGCCTATAATTCACCCCTCCACTTT. Translating it yields CASWVGTAYNSPLHF.

The CDR3: CASSLTGRGAFF. CDR3 nucleotide sequence: TGTGCCAGCAGTTTAACTGGCAGGGGAGCTTTCTTT. The chain is built from TRBV28 and TRBJ1-1; possible D gene TRBD1, 6 bases. This CDR3 has 12 amino acids. V was clipped by 2 bases and J by 10 bases, with 11 bases between them. Looked up from germline, CDR1 is MDHEN and CDR2 is SYDVKM.

This sequence joins TRBV4-1 and TRBJ2-3; 11 bases match TRBD2. V was clipped by 3 bases and J by 2 bases; unmatched bases: 10. This CDR3 has 18 amino acids. In germline, CDR1 is MGHRA, CDR2 YSYEKL. The DNA for the CDR3 is TGCGCCAGCAGCCAGCTCCCGGGACTAGCGGTTCCCACAGATACGCAGTATTTT. Its translation: CASSQLPGLAVPTDTQYF.

The V and J genes are TRBV7-2 and TRBJ2-1; tentatively, D is TRBD1 (8 bases). V lost 5 bases to trimming and J lost 6 bases, with 14 bases between them. Germline V lookup: CDR1 SGHTA, CDR2 FQGNSA. This CDR3 comprises 14 residues. CDR3 in DNA: TGTGCCAGCAGCAACAGGGGGGGGCCCAATGAGCAGTTCTTC. Its translation is CASSNRGGPNEQFF.

This clone was observed once. J is TRBJ2-6 and V is TRBV11-1, with 8 bases fitting TRBD1. This CDR3 is built from 14 residues. V lost 3 bases, J lost 9 bases, and 4 bases stayed unmatched. Per germline, CDR1 SGHAT and CDR2 FQDESV (reference sequence). The CDR3 nucleotides are TGTGCCAGCAGCTTCGGACAGGGTGGCAACGTCCTGACTTTC. Translating it yields CASSFGQGGNVLTF.

This clone came up once. At one end, the junction sequence differs from germline, possibly due to a read error. This chain connects TRBV29-1 to TRBJ2-6; D remains ambiguous. The CDR3 sequence is 17 residues long. Per the germline V gene, CDR1 is SQVTM and CDR2 is ANQGSEA. The CDR3 reads CSAEVGPTRSGANVLTF. As DNA, the CDR3 is TGCAGCGCTGAAGTAGGGCCCACCCGTTCTGGGGCCAACGTCCTGACTTTC.

This clone was seen a single time. The chain links TRBV7-9 to TRBJ1-1; TRBD1 is a possible D gene (5 bases). Germline CDR1 reads SEHNR; CDR2 reads FQNEAQ (reference sequence). The CDR3 covers 14 residues. With 1 base removed from V and 4 bases from J, the gap between germline ends came to 10 bases. Written as DNA, the CDR3 is TGTGCCAGCAGCTTAGTGGACAAGGGCACTGAAGCTTTCTTT. As protein: CASSLVDKGTEAFF.

This chain uses TRBV5-4 with TRBJ1-4; 9 nucleotides agree with TRBD1. The length of the CDR3 is 14 residues. Trimming removed 4 bases from V and 8 bases from J; junction bases left unmatched: 6. Germline V gene sequence: CDR1 SGHNT, CDR2 YYREEE (reference sequence). The CDR3 region is CASSKGQGNEKLFF. CDR3 nucleotides: TGTGCCAGCAGCAAGGGACAGGGAAACGAAAAACTGTTTTTT.